This T cell receptor (beta chain) emerged from a study of cytomegalovirus exposure and HLA in healthy donors. Findings and limits, study-wide: There were a few CMV-associated chains whose specificity for CMV antigens was confirmed in vitro.

Concerning this clone itself: What it recognizes is unknown.

This CDR3 contains 16 residues. The V end was cut by 2 bases, the J end by 5 bases, with 13 bases between. Germline V gene data show CDR1 as PRHDT and CDR2 as FYEKMQ (reference sequence). Amplification used 60 Vbeta primers and 13 Jbeta primers. The table came from immunoSEQ multiplex PCR; TCRdb's copy has only in-frame clones and leaves some out. The table lists approximately 190,000 clones, approximately 88% of them singletons. The gene calls are TRBV13 and TRBJ1-6; a possible D gene is TRBD1 (6 bases). The sequenced sample was PBMCs. This TCR came from a boy aged 5-17 years in good health and CMV-seronegative. The CDR3: CASSLQGAGDNSPLHF. The CDR3 region has the DNA TGTGCCAGCAGCTTACAGGGTGCAGGGGATAATTCACCCCTCCACTTT.